The following is a T cell receptor beta chain sequence with its context. Its antigen is not known. These data originate in a study of shared clonotypes between healthy human individuals. Study-level findings and limits: Naive CD4 clonotype sharing across four donors was around 5%.

Donors included only healthy HIV-negative adults lacking recent acute infections or vaccinations. Repertoires were generated with immunoSEQ multiplex PCR, while TCRdb's copy carries only in-frame clones and drops some. Among 200,000 to 250,000 clones listed, about 65% were seen once. Trimming pared 5 bases from V and 8 bases from J, leaving 7 bases between. This CDR3 spans 11 amino acids. Per germline, CDR1 SGHTA and CDR2 FQGNSA. The clonotype was recovered from a man aged 25-45 years in good health. The V and J genes are TRBV7-2 and TRBJ2-1; unclear D gene. The sample comprised memory CD4+ T cells sorted from blood. Subset here: CD45RA-negative fraction. CDR3 region: CASSQTDEQFF. CDR3 in DNA: TGTGCCAGCAGCCAGACGGATGAGCAGTTCTTC.